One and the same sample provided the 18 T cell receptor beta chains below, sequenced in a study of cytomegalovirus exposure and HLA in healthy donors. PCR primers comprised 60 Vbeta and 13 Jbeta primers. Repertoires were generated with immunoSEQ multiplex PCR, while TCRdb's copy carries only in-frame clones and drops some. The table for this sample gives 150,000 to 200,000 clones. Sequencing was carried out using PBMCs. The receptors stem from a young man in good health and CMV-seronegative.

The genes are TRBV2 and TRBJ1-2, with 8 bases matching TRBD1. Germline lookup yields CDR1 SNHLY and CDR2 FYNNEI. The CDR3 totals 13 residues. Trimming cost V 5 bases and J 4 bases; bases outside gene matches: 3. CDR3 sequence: CASSSQGAYGYTF. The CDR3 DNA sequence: TGTGCCAGCAGTAGTCAGGGGGCCTATGGCTACACCTTC.

Here the CDR3 reads CASSPQAGGLTYEQYF. CDR3 sequence (DNA): TGTGCCAGCAGTCCTCAGGCAGGGGGCCTTACCTACGAGCAGTACTTC. V usage is TRBV27 and J usage is TRBJ2-7; 8 bases map to TRBD1. Trimming at V came to 5 bases and at J to 2 bases, leaving 11 bases not matched to a gene. From germline, CDR1 is MNHEY and CDR2 SMNVEV (reference sequence). The CDR3 spans 16 residues.

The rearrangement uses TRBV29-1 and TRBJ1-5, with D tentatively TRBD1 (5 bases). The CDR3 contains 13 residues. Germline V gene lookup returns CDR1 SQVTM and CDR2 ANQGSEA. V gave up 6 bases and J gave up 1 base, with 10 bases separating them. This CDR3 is CSVGQASNQPQHF. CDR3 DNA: TGCAGCGTGGGGCAGGCCAGCAATCAGCCCCAGCATTTT.

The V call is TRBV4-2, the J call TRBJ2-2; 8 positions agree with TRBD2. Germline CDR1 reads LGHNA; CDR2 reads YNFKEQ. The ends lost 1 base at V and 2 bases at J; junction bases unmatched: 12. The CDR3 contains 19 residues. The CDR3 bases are TGTGCCAGCAGCCAAGCTTCCACTAGCGGACACTATAACACCGGGGAGCTGTTTTTT. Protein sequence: CASSQASTSGHYNTGELFF.

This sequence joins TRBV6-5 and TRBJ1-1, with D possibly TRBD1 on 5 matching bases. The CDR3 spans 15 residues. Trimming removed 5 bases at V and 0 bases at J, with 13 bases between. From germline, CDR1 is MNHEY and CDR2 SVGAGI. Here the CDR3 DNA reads TGTGCCAGCAGTCGCACCGGAGGGGTGAACACTGAAGCTTTCTTT. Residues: CASSRTGGVNTEAFF.

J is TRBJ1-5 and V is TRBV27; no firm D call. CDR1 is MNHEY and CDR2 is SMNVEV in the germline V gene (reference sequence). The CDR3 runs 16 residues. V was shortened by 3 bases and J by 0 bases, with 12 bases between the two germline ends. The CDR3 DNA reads TGTGCCAGCAGTTTGGAGAGGCCTAATAGCAATCAGCCCCAGCATTTT. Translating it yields CASSLERPNSNQPQHF.

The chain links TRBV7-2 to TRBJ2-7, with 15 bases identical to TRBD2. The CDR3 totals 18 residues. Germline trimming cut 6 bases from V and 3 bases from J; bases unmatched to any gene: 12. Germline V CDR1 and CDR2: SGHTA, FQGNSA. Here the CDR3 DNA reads TGTGCCAGCAGTCGGGTCGGGACTAGCGGGAGGAAGGGCTACGAGCAGTACTTC. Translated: CASSRVGTSGRKGYEQYF.

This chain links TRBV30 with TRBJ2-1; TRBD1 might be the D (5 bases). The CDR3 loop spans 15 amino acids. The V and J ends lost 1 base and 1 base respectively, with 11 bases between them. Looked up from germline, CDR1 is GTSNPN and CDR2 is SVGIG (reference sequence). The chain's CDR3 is CAWSGSQGSYNEQFF. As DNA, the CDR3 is TGTGCCTGGAGTGGCTCCCAGGGTTCCTACAATGAGCAGTTCTTC. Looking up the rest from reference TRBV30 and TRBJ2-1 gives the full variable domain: SQTIHQWPATLVQPVGSPLSLECTVEGTSNPNLYWYRQAAGRGLQLLFYSVGIGQISSEVPQNLSASRPQDRQFILSSKKLLLSDSGFYLCAWSGSQGSYNEQFFGPGTRLTVL.

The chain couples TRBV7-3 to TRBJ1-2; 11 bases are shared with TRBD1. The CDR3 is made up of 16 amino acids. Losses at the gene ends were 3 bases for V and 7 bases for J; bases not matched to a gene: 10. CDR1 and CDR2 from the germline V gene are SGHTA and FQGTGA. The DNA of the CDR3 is TGTGCCAGCAGCTTCAGGACAGGGGGCGATTTATTTGGCTACACCTTC. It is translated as CASSFRTGGDLFGYTF.

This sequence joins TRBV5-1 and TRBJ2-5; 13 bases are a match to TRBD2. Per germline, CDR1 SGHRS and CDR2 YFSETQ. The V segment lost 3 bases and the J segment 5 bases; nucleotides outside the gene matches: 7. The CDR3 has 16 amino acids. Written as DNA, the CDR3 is TGCGCCAGCAGCTCCACTAGCGGGAGGGCCTGGGAGACCCAGTACTTC. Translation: CASSSTSGRAWETQYF. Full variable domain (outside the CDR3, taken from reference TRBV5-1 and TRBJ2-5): KAGVTQTPRYLIKTRGQQVTLSCSPISGHRSVSWYQQTPGQGLQFLFEYFSETQRNKGNFPGRFSGRQFSNSRSEMNVSTLELGDSALYLCASSSTSGRAWETQYFGPGTRLLVL.

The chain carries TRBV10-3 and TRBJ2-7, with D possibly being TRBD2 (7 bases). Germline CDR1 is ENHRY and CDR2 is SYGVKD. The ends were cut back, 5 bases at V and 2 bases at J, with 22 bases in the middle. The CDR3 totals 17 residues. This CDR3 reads CAISPREGQGSTYEQYF. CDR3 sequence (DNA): TGTGCCATCAGTCCGAGGGAGGGTCAGGGGTCCACCTACGAGCAGTACTTC.

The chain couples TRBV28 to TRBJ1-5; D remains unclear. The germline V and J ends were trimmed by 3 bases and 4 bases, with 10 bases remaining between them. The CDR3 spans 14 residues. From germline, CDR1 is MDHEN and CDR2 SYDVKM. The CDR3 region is CASSFGGENQPQHF. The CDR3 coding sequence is TGTGCCAGCAGTTTCGGCGGGGAGAATCAGCCCCAGCATTTT.

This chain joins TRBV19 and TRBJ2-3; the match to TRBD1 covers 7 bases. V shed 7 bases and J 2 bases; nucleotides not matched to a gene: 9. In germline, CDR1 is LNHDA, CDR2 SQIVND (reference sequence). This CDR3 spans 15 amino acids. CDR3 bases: TGTGCCAGTACCCCCGGGACAGCGCTCACAGATACGCAGTATTTT. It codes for CASTPGTALTDTQYF.

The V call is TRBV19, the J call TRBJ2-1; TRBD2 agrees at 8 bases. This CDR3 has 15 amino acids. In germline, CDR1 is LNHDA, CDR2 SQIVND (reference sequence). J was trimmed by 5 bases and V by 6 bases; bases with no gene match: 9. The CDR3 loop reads CASRRAGATNNEQFF. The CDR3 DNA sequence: TGTGCCAGTAGGAGAGCGGGGGCCACTAACAATGAGCAGTTCTTC.

The DNA of the CDR3 is TGCGCCAGCAGCCGGACAGGGGGATTTGGCGATGAGCAGTTCTTC. It codes for CASSRTGGFGDEQFF. V usage is TRBV5-1 and J usage is TRBJ2-1; 10 nucleotides match TRBD1. CDR3 length: 15 amino acids. Germline CDR1 and CDR2: SGHRS and YFSETQ. V shed 4 bases and J 8 bases; nucleotides not matched to a gene: 9.

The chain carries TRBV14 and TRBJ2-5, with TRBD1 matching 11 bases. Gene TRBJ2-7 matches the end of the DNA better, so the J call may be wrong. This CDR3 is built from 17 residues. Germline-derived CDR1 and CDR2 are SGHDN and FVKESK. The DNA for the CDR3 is TGTGCCAGCAGCCTTCCCCGGCCGGACAGGGGGCGCCACGAGCAGTACTTC. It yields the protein CASSLPRPDRGRHEQYF.

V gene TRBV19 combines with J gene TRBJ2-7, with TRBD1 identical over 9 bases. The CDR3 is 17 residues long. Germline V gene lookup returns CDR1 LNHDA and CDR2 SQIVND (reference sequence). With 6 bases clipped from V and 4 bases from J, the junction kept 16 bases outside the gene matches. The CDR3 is CASSPVSHGTGNYEQYF. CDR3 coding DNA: TGTGCCAGTAGCCCAGTATCACACGGGACAGGGAATTACGAGCAGTACTTC.

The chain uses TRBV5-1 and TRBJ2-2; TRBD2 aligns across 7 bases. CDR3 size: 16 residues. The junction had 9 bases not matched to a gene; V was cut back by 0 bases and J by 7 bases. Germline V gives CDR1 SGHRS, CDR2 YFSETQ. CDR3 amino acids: CASSLEGGVIGGELFF. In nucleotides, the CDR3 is TGCGCCAGCAGCTTGGAGGGAGGGGTGATCGGCGGGGAGCTGTTTTTT.